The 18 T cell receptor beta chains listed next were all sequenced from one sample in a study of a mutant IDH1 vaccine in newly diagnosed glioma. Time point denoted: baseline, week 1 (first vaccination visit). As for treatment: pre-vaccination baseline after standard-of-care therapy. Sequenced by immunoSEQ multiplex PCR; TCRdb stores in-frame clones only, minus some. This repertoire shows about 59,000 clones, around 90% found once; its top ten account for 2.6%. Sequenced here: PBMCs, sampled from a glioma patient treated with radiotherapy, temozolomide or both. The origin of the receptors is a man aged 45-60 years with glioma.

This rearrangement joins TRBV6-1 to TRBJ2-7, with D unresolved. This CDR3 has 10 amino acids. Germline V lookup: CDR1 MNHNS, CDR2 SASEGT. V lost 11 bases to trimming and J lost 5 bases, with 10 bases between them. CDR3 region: CALNTHEQYF. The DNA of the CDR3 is TGTGCCTTAAATACCCACGAGCAGTACTTC.

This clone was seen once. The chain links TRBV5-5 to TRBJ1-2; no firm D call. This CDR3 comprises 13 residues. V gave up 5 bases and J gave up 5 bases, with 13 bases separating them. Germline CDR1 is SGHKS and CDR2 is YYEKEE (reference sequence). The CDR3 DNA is TGTGCCAGCAGTCAAACAACGGGATATGGCTACACCTTC. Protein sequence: CASSQTTGYGYTF.

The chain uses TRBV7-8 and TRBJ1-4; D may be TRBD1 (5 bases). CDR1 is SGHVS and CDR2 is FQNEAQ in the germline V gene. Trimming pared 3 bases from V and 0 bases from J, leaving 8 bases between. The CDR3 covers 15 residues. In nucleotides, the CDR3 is TGTGCCAGCAGCTTCACAGGAGCAACTAATGAAAAACTGTTTTTT. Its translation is CASSFTGATNEKLFF.

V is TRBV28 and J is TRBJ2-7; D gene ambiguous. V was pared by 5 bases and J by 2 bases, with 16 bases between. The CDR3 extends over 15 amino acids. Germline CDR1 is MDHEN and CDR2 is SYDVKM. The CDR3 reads CASSLGWASAYEQYF. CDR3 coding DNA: TGTGCCAGCAGTCTGGGCTGGGCTTCCGCCTACGAGCAGTACTTC. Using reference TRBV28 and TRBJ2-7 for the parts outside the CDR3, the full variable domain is DVKVTQSSRYLVKRTGEKVFLECVQDMDHENMFWYRQDPGLGLRLIYFSYDVKMKEKGDIPEGYSVSREKKERFSLILESASTNQTSMYLCASSLGWASAYEQYFGPGTRLTVT.

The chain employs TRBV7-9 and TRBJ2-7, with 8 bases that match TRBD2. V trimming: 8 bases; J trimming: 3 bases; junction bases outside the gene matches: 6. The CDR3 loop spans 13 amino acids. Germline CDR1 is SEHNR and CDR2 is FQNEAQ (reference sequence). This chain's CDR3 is CASHRLAGYEQYF. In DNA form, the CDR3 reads TGTGCCAGCCATCGGCTAGCGGGCTACGAGCAGTACTTC.

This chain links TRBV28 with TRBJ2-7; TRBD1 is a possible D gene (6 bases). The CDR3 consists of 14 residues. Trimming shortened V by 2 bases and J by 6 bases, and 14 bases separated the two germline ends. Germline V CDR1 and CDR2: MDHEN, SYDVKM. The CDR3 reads CASSLIQGRREQYF. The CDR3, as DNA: TGTGCCAGCAGTTTAATCCAGGGGCGACGCGAGCAGTACTTC.

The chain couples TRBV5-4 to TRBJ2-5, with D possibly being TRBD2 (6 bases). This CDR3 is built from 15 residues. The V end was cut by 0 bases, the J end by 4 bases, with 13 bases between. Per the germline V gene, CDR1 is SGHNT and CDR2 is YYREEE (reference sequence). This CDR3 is CASSLEGLKAETQYF. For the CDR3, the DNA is TGTGCCAGCAGCTTGGAGGGACTCAAAGCAGAGACCCAGTACTTC. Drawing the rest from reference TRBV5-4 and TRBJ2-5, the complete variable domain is ETGVTQSPTHLIKTRGQQVTLRCSSQSGHNTVSWYQQALGQGPQFIFQYYREEENGRGNFPPRFSGLQFPNYSSELNVNALELDDSALYLCASSLEGLKAETQYFGPGTRLLVL.

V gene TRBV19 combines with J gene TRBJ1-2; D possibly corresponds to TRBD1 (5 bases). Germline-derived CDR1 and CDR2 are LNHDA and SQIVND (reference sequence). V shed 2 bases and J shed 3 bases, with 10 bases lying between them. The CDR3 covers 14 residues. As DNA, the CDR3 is TGTGCCAGTAGTATACAGGGTTTCGACTATGGCTACACCTTC. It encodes CASSIQGFDYGYTF.

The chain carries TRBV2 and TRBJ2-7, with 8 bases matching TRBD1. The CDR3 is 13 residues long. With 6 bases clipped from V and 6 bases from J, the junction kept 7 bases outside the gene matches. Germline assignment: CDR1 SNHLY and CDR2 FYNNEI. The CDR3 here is CASRTGTGGEQYF. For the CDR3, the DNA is TGTGCCAGCAGGACCGGGACAGGCGGCGAGCAGTACTTC.

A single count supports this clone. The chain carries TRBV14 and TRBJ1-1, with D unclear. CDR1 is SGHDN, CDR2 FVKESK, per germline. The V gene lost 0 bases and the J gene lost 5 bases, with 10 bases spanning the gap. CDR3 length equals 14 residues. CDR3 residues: CASSQERGKTEAFF. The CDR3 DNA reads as TGTGCCAGCAGCCAAGAGCGCGGGAAAACTGAAGCTTTCTTT.

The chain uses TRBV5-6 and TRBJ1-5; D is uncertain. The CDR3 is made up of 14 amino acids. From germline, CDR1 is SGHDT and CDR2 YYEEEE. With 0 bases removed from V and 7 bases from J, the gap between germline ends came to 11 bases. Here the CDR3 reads CASSLEGLSQPQHF. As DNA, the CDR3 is TGTGCCAGCAGCTTGGAAGGGTTGAGCCAGCCCCAGCATTTT.

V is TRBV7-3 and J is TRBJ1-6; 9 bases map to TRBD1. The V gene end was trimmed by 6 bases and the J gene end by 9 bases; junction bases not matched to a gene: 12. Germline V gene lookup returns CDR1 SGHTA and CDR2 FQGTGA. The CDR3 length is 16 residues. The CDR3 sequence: CASSLNPDRGISPLHF. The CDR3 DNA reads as TGTGCCAGCAGTCTCAACCCGGACAGGGGCATTTCACCCCTCCACTTT. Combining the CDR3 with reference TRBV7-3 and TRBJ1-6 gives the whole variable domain GAGVSQTPSNKVTEKGKYVELRCDPISGHTALYWYRQSLGQGPEFLIYFQGTGAADDSGLPNDRFFAVRPEGSVSTLKIQRTERGDSAVYLCASSLNPDRGISPLHFGNGTRLTVT.

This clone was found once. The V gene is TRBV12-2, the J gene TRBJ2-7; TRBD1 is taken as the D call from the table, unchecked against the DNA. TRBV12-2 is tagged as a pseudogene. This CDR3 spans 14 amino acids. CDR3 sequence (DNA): TGTGCAATACACCTACTCAGGGAATTGGTCGAGCAGTACTTC. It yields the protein CAIHLLRELVEQYF.

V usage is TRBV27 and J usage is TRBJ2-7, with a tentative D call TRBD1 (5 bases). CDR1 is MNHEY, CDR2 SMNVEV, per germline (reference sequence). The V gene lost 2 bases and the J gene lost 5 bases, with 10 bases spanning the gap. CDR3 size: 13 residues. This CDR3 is CASSLAQGDEQYF. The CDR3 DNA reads TGTGCCAGCAGTTTAGCTCAGGGCGACGAGCAGTACTTC.

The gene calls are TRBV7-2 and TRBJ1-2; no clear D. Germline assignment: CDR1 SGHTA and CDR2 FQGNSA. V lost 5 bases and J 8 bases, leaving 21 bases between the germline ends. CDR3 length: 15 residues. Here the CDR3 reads CASSPIPPILLGYTF. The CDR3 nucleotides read TGTGCCAGCAGCCCCATCCCACCGATACTATTAGGCTACACCTTC.

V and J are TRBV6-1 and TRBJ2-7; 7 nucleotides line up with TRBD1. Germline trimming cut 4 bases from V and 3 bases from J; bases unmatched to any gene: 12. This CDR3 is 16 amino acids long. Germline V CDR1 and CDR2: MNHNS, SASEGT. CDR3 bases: TGTGCCAGCAGTGTAATGTTGGACAGGACCAGCTACGAGCAGTACTTC. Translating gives CASSVMLDRTSYEQYF.

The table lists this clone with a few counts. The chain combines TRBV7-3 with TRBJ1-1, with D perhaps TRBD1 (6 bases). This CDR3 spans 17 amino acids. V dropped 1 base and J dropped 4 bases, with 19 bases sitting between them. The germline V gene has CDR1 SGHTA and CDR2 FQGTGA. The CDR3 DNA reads TGTGCCAGCAGCTTAAGTGGTCCCGGGGGGCGTGCCACTGAAGCTTTCTTT. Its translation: CASSLSGPGGRATEAFF.

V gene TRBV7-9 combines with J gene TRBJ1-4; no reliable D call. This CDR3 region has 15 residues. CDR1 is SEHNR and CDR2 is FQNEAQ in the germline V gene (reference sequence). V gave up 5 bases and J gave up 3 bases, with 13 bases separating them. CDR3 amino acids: CASSPEGLANEKLFF. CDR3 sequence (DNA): TGTGCCAGCAGCCCCGAGGGCTTGGCTAATGAAAAACTGTTTTTT.